This T cell receptor (beta chain) came from a study of T-cell reconstitution after alpha-beta-depleted transplantation in children. Study-wide results and caveats: Newly produced T cells mostly provided counts and TCRbeta diversity after one year, as hyperexpanded clones declined. Elevated TCRbeta diversity at day 60 was traced, in some patients, to surviving recipient T cells and thymic progenitors. Reported findings indicate that, about two months after transplant, alpha-beta T cells came from several hundred expanded clones, which were derived from non-depleted graft cells.

Trimming at V came to 3 bases and at J to 7 bases, leaving 4 bases not matched to a gene. This CDR3 comprises 14 residues. The table lists this clonotype with many counts. The antigen is undetermined. For TCRbeta, the library was prepared with unique molecular identifiers. In TCRdb, the PCR reads were re-called with MiXCR into one record per CDR3 protein. The sample lists 150,000 to 200,000 distinct CDR3 sequences; 8.5% to 14% were seen once. The chain joins TRBV12-3 or TRBV12-4 to TRBJ2-1; 9 nucleotides match TRBD1. The specimen comprised PBMCs, sampled before TCRalphabeta/CD19-depleted stem cell transplant. The TCR originated in a boy aged 2 to 10 with acute myeloid leukemia, due to receive a stem cell transplant. The CDR3 DNA follows: TGTGCCAGCAGTTTGGGACAGGGTAAAAATGAGCAGTTCTTC. It encodes CASSLGQGKNEQFF.